This T cell receptor beta chain comes out of a study of T cell changes during pregnancy in multiple sclerosis. This table comes from immunoSEQ multiplex PCR, and its TCRdb copy is limited to in-frame clones, with some not included. The repertoire holds about 59,000 clones, with 92% as singletons. With 2 bases removed from V and 7 bases from J, the gap between germline ends came to 12 bases. Germline assignment: CDR1 MNHEY and CDR2 SMNVEV (reference sequence). The CDR3 is made up of 14 amino acids. The sequence derives from a female donor in good health, enrolled as a control in a pregnancy study. The rearrangement links TRBV27 to TRBJ2-1; tentatively, D is TRBD2 (5 bases). The input for sequencing was peripheral blood, taken in the second trimester of pregnancy. This CDR3 reads CASSLGVARNEQFF. DNA for the CDR3: TGTGCCAGCAGTTTAGGGGTAGCGAGGAATGAGCAGTTCTTC.